The 9 T cell receptor beta chains presented below share a single source sample, sequenced in a study of radiotherapy plus CTLA-4 blockade in lung cancer. Assay used: immunoSEQ multiplex PCR; TCRdb lists only in-frame clones, some missing. This repertoire shows tens of thousands of clones, about 83% found once; its top ten account for roughly 5%. The input for sequencing was peripheral blood, taken from a patient treated with radiotherapy plus ipilimumab. These receptors originate from a human donor with non-small cell lung cancer whose response to radiotherapy plus ipilimumab could not be evaluated.

The V call is TRBV28, the J call TRBJ2-7; unclear D gene. V lost 3 bases to trimming and J lost 5 bases, with 20 bases between them. CDR3 length: 16 residues. CDR1 and CDR2 (germline): MDHEN, SYDVKM. CDR3 DNA: TGTGCCAGCAGTTTTGGGTCGGGTCGCCGTGTCCACGAGCAGTACTTC. Encoded protein: CASSFGSGRRVHEQYF. Variable domain in full (rest from reference TRBV28 and TRBJ2-7): DVKVTQSSRYLVKRTGEKVFLECVQDMDHENMFWYRQDPGLGLRLIYFSYDVKMKEKGDIPEGYSVSREKKERFSLILESASTNQTSMYLCASSFGSGRRVHEQYFGPGTRLTVT.

Only a few counts were recorded for this clone. This chain links TRBV9 with TRBJ2-3; TRBD1 matches at 8 bases. Germline V gene data show CDR1 as SGDLS and CDR2 as YYNGEE. CDR3 length: 15 residues. V lost 0 bases to trimming and J lost 2 bases; unmatched junction nucleotides: 2. CDR3 nucleotides: TGTGCCAGCAGCGTAGACAGGGGGACCACAGATACGCAGTATTTT. Translation gives CASSVDRGTTDTQYF.

The gene calls are TRBV28 and TRBJ2-7; D is possibly TRBD2 (6 bases). V lost 7 bases and J lost 4, with 14 bases in between. The length of the CDR3 is 13 residues. Germline lookup yields CDR1 MDHEN and CDR2 SYDVKM. Here the CDR3 reads CASTDAGSYEQYF. The CDR3 bases are TGTGCCAGCACCGACGCGGGGTCTTACGAGCAGTACTTC. Full variable domain (rest looked up from reference TRBV28 and TRBJ2-7): DVKVTQSSRYLVKRTGEKVFLECVQDMDHENMFWYRQDPGLGLRLIYFSYDVKMKEKGDIPEGYSVSREKKERFSLILESASTNQTSMYLCASTDAGSYEQYFGPGTRLTVT.

The table lists this clone with a count of one. The chain couples TRBV18 to TRBJ1-1; D gene unclear. The CDR3 spans 14 residues. Germline CDR1 reads KGHSH; CDR2 reads LQKENI. V shed 6 bases and J shed 3 bases, with 14 bases lying between them. The CDR3 DNA reads TGTGCCAGCTCCCCAGCGGATAGATACACTGAAGCTTTCTTT. Translated: CASSPADRYTEAFF.

Here the CDR3 DNA reads TGTGCCAGCAGTACCACAAGACAGTTGGATACGCAGTATTTT. Protein product: CASSTTRQLDTQYF. The chain recombines TRBV28 with TRBJ2-3, with D maybe TRBD1 (5 bases). There are 14 residues in the CDR3. Trimming took off 5 bases at V and 6 bases at J, with 15 bases between the two ends. The germline V gene has CDR1 MDHEN and CDR2 SYDVKM.

V and J are TRBV29-1 and TRBJ2-1, with D possibly TRBD2 on 5 matching bases. CDR1 is SQVTM, CDR2 ANQGSEA, per germline. Deletions cut 0 bases from V and 0 bases from J, with 12 bases between. The CDR3 covers 16 residues. The chain's CDR3 is CSVEEAEALSYNEQFF. The CDR3 region has the DNA TGCAGCGTTGAAGAAGCGGAGGCCCTCTCCTACAATGAGCAGTTCTTC.

This chain uses TRBV19 with TRBJ2-2; TRBD1 agrees at 11 bases. The germline V gene has CDR1 LNHDA and CDR2 SQIVND (reference sequence). This CDR3 has 18 amino acids. With V trimmed by 5 bases and J by 1 base, 9 bases remained unmatched. The CDR3 is CASSARTGGRWNTGELFF. CDR3 coding DNA: TGTGCCAGTAGTGCTCGGACAGGGGGCCGGTGGAACACCGGGGAGCTGTTTTTT.

This chain joins TRBV5-4 and TRBJ2-1; no reliable D call. This CDR3 is 13 amino acids long. Germline lookup yields CDR1 SGHNT and CDR2 YYREEE (reference sequence). Trimming took 4 bases from V and 6 from J, leaving 11 bases between them. The CDR3 coding sequence is TGTGCCAGCAGCAGCCCCCTAGGCAATGAGCAGTTCTTC. It is translated as CASSSPLGNEQFF.

The genes are TRBV5-5 and TRBJ1-3, with 7 nucleotides matching TRBD1. The CDR3 covers 16 residues. Germline CDR1 reads SGHKS; CDR2 reads YYEKEE (reference sequence). V was pared by 4 bases and J by 0 bases, with 7 bases of the junction left unmatched. CDR3 sequence reads: CASSPQGGLSGNTIYF. The CDR3 DNA follows: TGTGCCAGCAGCCCCCAGGGGGGTCTCTCTGGAAACACCATATATTTT.